The next 27 T cell receptor beta chains were all read from a single sample in a study of CD8 T cells in ankylosing spondylitis. Regarding the study as a whole: A TCR beta motif of about 8 highly homologous variants seemed to mark ankylosing spondylitis blood.

TCRdb used MiXCR to reprocess the 5' RACE reads, holding one entry per CDR3 protein. The top ten hold about 17% of the sample, which has 390,000 or so distinct CDR3 sequences, about 22% seen once. These receptors' antigens are unknown. Source material: blood, either unsorted or a sorted T cell fraction (not recorded which). These receptors all stem from a male donor with ankylosing spondylitis.

V is TRBV28 and J is TRBJ2-7; TRBD2 might be the D (5 bases). Deletions cut 7 bases from V and 5 bases from J, with 9 bases between. The germline V gene has CDR1 MDHEN and CDR2 SYDVKM. The CDR3 length is 11 residues. This chain's CDR3 is CASMTNHEQYF. The DNA of the CDR3 is TGTGCCAGCATGACTAACCACGAGCAGTACTTC.

The CDR3 DNA follows: TGCGCCAGCAGCCCCATAGTGACAGGGGACACCGGGGAGCTGTTTTTT. Protein sequence: CASSPIVTGDTGELFF. The chain uses TRBV5-1 and TRBJ2-2; 8 bases align to TRBD1. CDR3 length: 16 residues. With V trimmed by 4 bases and J by 3 bases, 8 bases remained unmatched. Germline V gene data show CDR1 as SGHRS and CDR2 as YFSETQ.

CDR3 in amino acids: CASSSGTSGYYEQYF. In nucleotides, the CDR3 is TGTGCCAGCAGCTCAGGGACTAGCGGGTACTACGAGCAGTACTTC. This sequence joins TRBV12-3 or TRBV12-4 and TRBJ2-7; 12 positions match TRBD2. The junction had 6 bases not matched to a gene; V was cut back by 6 bases and J by 3 bases. CDR3 length: 15 residues.

This clonotype was detected a few times. CDR3 amino acids: CSVTQGSSYEQYF. CDR3 DNA sequence: TGCAGCGTTACACAGGGGAGCTCCTACGAGCAGTACTTC. The genes are TRBV29-1 and TRBJ2-7, with 7 bases aligning to TRBD1. Germline V CDR1 and CDR2: SQVTM, ANQGSEA. CDR3 size: 13 residues. The junction had 4 bases not matched to a gene; V was cut back by 5 bases and J by 0 bases.

Only a few counts were recorded for this clonotype. The chain employs TRBV18 and TRBJ1-1; D not resolved. This CDR3 has 13 amino acids. Trimming left V 1 base short and J 3 bases short, with 6 bases between. Germline V gives CDR1 KGHSH, CDR2 LQKENI. In DNA, the CDR3 is TGTGCCAGCTCACCACTCCTAGACACTGAAGCTTTCTTT. It codes for CASSPLLDTEAFF.

This clonotype was observed a handful of times. The V and J genes are TRBV11-3 and TRBJ2-1; 8 bases are a match to TRBD2. Germline trimming cut 1 base from V and 7 bases from J; bases unmatched to any gene: 6. CDR1 is SGHNT and CDR2 is YENEEA in the germline V gene. The CDR3 runs 15 residues. CDR3 DNA sequence: TGTGCCAGCAGCTTAGTCCAGCGGGAGAGTAATGAGCAGTTCTTC. Residues: CASSLVQRESNEQFF.

This clonotype came up a few times. The chain's CDR3 is CAISETRGGSNSPLHF. The CDR3 region has the DNA TGTGCCATCAGTGAAACAAGAGGGGGCAGTAATTCACCCCTCCACTTT. The chain uses TRBV10-3 and TRBJ1-6, with 7 nucleotides matching TRBD1. CDR3 length equals 16 residues. Germline V CDR1 and CDR2: ENHRY, SYGVKD. Trimming removed 3 bases from V and 6 bases from J; junction bases left unmatched: 8.

This clonotype occurred many times. The CDR3 reads CSAGPGPEVDEQFF. CDR3 in DNA: TGCAGTGCTGGTCCCGGCCCCGAAGTCGATGAGCAGTTCTTC. This sequence joins TRBV20-1 and TRBJ2-1; D is ambiguous. Germline V gene data show CDR1 as DFQATT and CDR2 as SNEGSKA (reference sequence). Trimming left V 5 bases short and J 8 bases short, with 19 bases between. This CDR3 is built from 14 residues.

This clonotype was observed a few times. The chain carries TRBV4-1 and TRBJ2-7; D gene ambiguous. Germline V lookup: CDR1 MGHRA, CDR2 YSYEKL. Deletions cut 3 bases from V and 3 bases from J, with 12 bases between. This CDR3 region has 14 residues. The CDR3 nucleotides are TGCGCCAGCAGCCATCCAACTGGGAACTACGAGCAGTACTTC. Translation: CASSHPTGNYEQYF.

Only a few counts were recorded for this clonotype. The V and J genes are TRBV6-5 and TRBJ2-7; TRBD2 matches at 7 bases. CDR1 is MNHEY, CDR2 SVGAGI, per germline. The trim removed 2 bases at V and 0 bases at J, leaving 7 bases unmatched. The CDR3 loop spans 16 amino acids. This CDR3 is CASSYGRGGSSYEQYF. The CDR3 DNA sequence: TGTGCCAGCAGTTACGGGAGGGGCGGGAGCTCCTACGAGCAGTACTTC.

This CDR3 reads CSALRLASTDTQYF. The DNA of the CDR3 is TGCAGTGCTCTTCGACTAGCTAGCACAGATACGCAGTATTTT. The chain carries TRBV20-1 and TRBJ2-3; 7 nucleotides match TRBD2. The V gene's germline CDR1 is DFQATT and CDR2 SNEGSKA (reference sequence). CDR3 length: 14 residues. With V trimmed by 5 bases and J by 0 bases, 5 bases remained unmatched.

This clonotype has just a few counts. CDR3 residues: CAISRDSRTGELFF. CDR3 nucleotide sequence: TGTGCCATCAGCCGGGACAGTAGGACCGGGGAGCTGTTTTTT. The chain carries TRBV10-3 and TRBJ2-2, with 7 bases aligning to TRBD1. CDR1 ENHRY and CDR2 SYGVKD come from the germline V gene. The CDR3 runs 14 residues. V was pared by 6 bases and J by 5 bases, with 6 bases of the junction left unmatched.

This clonotype was counted once. V is TRBV5-1 and J is TRBJ2-5; tentatively, D is TRBD1 or TRBD2 (5 bases each). CDR3 length: 13 amino acids. Deletions cut 4 bases from V and 6 bases from J, with 13 bases between. Germline V gene lookup returns CDR1 SGHRS and CDR2 YFSETQ. CDR3 protein: CASSPRGAQTQYF. The CDR3 DNA follows: TGCGCCAGCAGCCCTCGAGGGGCCCAGACCCAGTACTTC. Complete variable domain (other parts from reference TRBV5-1 and TRBJ2-5): KAGVTQTPRYLIKTRGQQVTLSCSPISGHRSVSWYQQTPGQGLQFLFEYFSETQRNKGNFPGRFSGRQFSNSRSEMNVSTLELGDSALYLCASSPRGAQTQYFGPGTRLLVL.

In the case of this clonotype: An end of the junction differs from the germline gene, which may be a read error. The chain links TRBV3-1 to TRBJ2-7; D is possibly TRBD1 (6 bases). This CDR3 comprises 15 residues. Germline CDR1 reads LGHDT; CDR2 reads YNNKEL (reference sequence). The CDR3 coding sequence is TGTGCCAGCAGCCGGGGCAACAGGGTTTCCTCCGAGCAGTACTTC. Translation: CASSRGNRVSSEQYF.

This clonotype has just one count. The rearrangement joins TRBV5-1 to TRBJ1-6; D may be TRBD1 (5 bases). This CDR3 has 15 residues. The ends were cut back, 5 bases at V and 8 bases at J, with 17 bases in the middle. Germline assignment: CDR1 SGHRS and CDR2 YFSETQ. The CDR3 coding sequence is TGCGCCAGCAGTTTTACCACCTCCAGGGATTCACCCCTCCACTTT. This sequence encodes CASSFTTSRDSPLHF.

The V and J genes are TRBV4-2 and TRBJ2-3, with D perhaps matching TRBD2 (6 bases). The CDR3 sequence is 16 residues long. CDR1 LGHNA and CDR2 YNFKEQ come from the germline V gene. The ends were cut back, 0 bases at V and 0 bases at J, with 10 bases in the middle. The CDR3 sequence is CASSQDPGDSTDTQYF. As DNA, the CDR3 is TGTGCCAGCAGCCAAGACCCGGGGGATAGCACAGATACGCAGTATTTT.

This sequence joins TRBV6-5 and TRBJ2-5; a possible D gene is TRBD1 (6 bases). Germline CDR1 MNHEY, CDR2 SVGAGI. The CDR3 loop spans 14 amino acids. V was trimmed by 0 bases and J by 4 bases, leaving 9 bases between them. The CDR3, as DNA: TGTGCCAGCAGTTACTCGACAGGCTTAGAGACCCAGTACTTC. This encodes CASSYSTGLETQYF.

This clonotype turned up a few times. The chain employs TRBV6-6 and TRBJ2-7, with unresolved D. The length of the CDR3 is 13 residues. Germline V gene data show CDR1 as MNHNY and CDR2 as SVGAGI (reference sequence). V was clipped by 3 bases and J by 2 bases, with 8 bases between them. DNA for the CDR3: TGTGCCAGCAGTTATGGTCAGACCTACGAGCAGTACTTC. Its protein product is CASSYGQTYEQYF.

The CDR3 is CASSLVGGITFSYEQYF. For the CDR3, the DNA is TGTGCCAGCAGCTTAGTTGGCGGGATTACCTTCTCCTACGAGCAGTACTTC. V usage is TRBV7-2 and J usage is TRBJ2-7, with D possibly matching TRBD2 (6 bases). V lost 1 base and J 0 bases, leaving 16 bases between the germline ends. CDR3 length: 17 residues. Germline V gives CDR1 SGHTA, CDR2 FQGNSA. Variable domain in full (rest from reference TRBV7-2 and TRBJ2-7): GAGVSQSPSNKVTEKGKDVELRCDPISGHTALYWYRQSLGQGLEFLIYFQGNSAPDKSGLPSDRFSAERTGGSVSTLTIQRTQQEDSAVYLCASSLVGGITFSYEQYFGPGTRLTVT.

The chain employs TRBV5-5 and TRBJ2-2; no clear D gene. V was cut by 8 bases and J by 6 bases, with 17 bases left in between. Per germline, CDR1 SGHKS and CDR2 YYEKEE (reference sequence). This CDR3 has 14 residues. CDR3 DNA: TGTGCCAGGAGCCCCGGACCCCAACCCGGGGAGCTGTTTTTT. Amino acid sequence: CARSPGPQPGELFF.

This clonotype was found a few times. The V gene is TRBV12-3 or TRBV12-4, the J gene TRBJ2-1; D remains ambiguous. The CDR3 extends over 15 amino acids. Trimming removed 6 bases from V and 0 bases from J, with 12 bases in between. The CDR3 DNA is TGTGCCAGCAGACCCCCTCTAAGCTCCTACAATGAGCAGTTCTTC. Encoded protein: CASRPPLSSYNEQFF.

The rearrangement uses TRBV6-1 and TRBJ2-7; D tentatively fits TRBD1 or TRBD2 (5 bases each). The CDR3 covers 14 residues. V lost 6 bases to trimming and J lost 0 bases, with 12 bases between them. Germline V gene sequence: CDR1 MNHNS, CDR2 SASEGT. Here the CDR3 DNA reads TGTGCCAGCAGGGGGACGACGGTCTCCTACGAGCAGTACTTC. Its protein is CASRGTTVSYEQYF.

This clonotype turned up a few times. The gene calls are TRBV20-1 and TRBJ2-7, with 10 bases that match TRBD2. The V gene end was trimmed by 0 bases and the J gene end by 3 bases; junction bases not matched to a gene: 8. The CDR3 totals 16 residues. CDR1 is DFQATT and CDR2 is SNEGSKA in the germline V gene (reference sequence). CDR3 region: CSARDQRSSGSYEQYF. The DNA of the CDR3 is TGCAGTGCTAGAGATCAACGGTCTAGCGGGAGCTACGAGCAGTACTTC.

This clonotype occurred a few times. The V and J genes are TRBV25-1 and TRBJ2-3, with 9 positions matching TRBD2. From germline, CDR1 is MGHDK and CDR2 SYGVNS. CDR3 length: 12 amino acids. V lost 11 bases to trimming and J lost 6 bases; unmatched junction nucleotides: 6. CDR3: CAGTSITDTQYF. The CDR3 DNA is TGTGCCGGGACTAGCATAACGGATACGCAGTATTTT.

The CDR3: CASSRTGGAGELFF. DNA for the CDR3: TGTGCCAGCAGCCGGACAGGGGGGGCCGGGGAGCTGTTTTTT. The chain links TRBV12-3 or TRBV12-4 to TRBJ2-2; 10 nucleotides line up with TRBD1. This CDR3 contains 14 residues. J lost 6 bases, V lost 6 bases, and 4 bases had no gene match.

V usage is TRBV2 and J usage is TRBJ1-2; tentative D call: TRBD1 (5 bases). In germline, CDR1 is SNHLY, CDR2 FYNNEI. The ends were cut back, 4 bases at V and 8 bases at J, with 14 bases in the middle. The CDR3 consists of 13 residues. The chain's CDR3 is CASSVGQGFGYTF. The CDR3 DNA is TGTGCCAGCAGTGTGGGGCAGGGCTTCGGCTACACCTTC.

The genes are TRBV9 and TRBJ2-1; TRBD2 is a possible D gene (5 bases). V lost 4 bases and J 2 bases, leaving 10 bases between the germline ends. Per the germline V gene, CDR1 is SGDLS and CDR2 is YYNGEE. The CDR3 extends over 14 amino acids. Written as DNA, the CDR3 is TGTGCCAGCAGCCCGGGGAGCGCCTACAATGAGCAGTTCTTC. It yields the protein CASSPGSAYNEQFF.